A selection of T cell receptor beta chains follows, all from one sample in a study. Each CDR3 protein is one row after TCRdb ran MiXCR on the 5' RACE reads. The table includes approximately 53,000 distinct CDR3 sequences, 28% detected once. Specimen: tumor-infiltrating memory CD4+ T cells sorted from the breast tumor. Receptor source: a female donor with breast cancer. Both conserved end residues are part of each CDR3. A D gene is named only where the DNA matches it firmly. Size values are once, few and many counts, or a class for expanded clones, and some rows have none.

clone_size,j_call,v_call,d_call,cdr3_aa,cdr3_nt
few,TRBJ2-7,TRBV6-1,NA,CASSGPSGKTYYEQYF,TGTGCCAGCAGTGGCCCCTCCGGGAAAACCTACTACGAGCAGTACTTC
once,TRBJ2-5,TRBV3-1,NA,CASSQSAPLYQETQHF,TGTGCCAGCAGCCAATCGGCCCCTTTGTACCAAGAGACCCAGCACTTC
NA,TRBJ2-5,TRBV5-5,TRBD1,CASSPQGEETQYF,TGTGCCAGCAGCCCGCAGGGGGAAGAGACCCAGTACTTC
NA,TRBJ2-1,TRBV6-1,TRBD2,CASSGRTSGNEQFF,TGTGCCAGCAGTGGAAGGACTAGTGGAAATGAGCAGTTCTTC
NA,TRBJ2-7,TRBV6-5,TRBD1,CASSSGQGAYEQYF,TGTGCCAGCAGCTCTGGACAGGGGGCCTACGAGCAGTACTTC
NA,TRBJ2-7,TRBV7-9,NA,CASNAQGADYEQYF,TGTGCCAGCAACGCACAGGGTGCGGACTACGAGCAGTACTTC
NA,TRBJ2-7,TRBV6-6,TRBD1,CASTDRGSAYEQYF,TGTGCCAGCACCGACAGGGGATCAGCCTACGAGCAGTACTTC
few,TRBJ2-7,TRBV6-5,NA,CASSYGGTTGPPREQYF,TGTGCCAGCAGTTACGGAGGGACGACGGGGCCCCCTCGCGAGCAGTACTTC
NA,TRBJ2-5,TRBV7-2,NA,CASSPRGYAPQETQYF,TGTGCCAGCAGCCCTAGGGGGTATGCACCCCAAGAGACCCAGTACTTC
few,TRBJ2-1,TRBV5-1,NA,CASSANSVDEQFF,TGCGCCAGCAGCGCCAACAGCGTCGATGAGCAGTTCTTC
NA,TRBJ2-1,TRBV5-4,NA,CASSLDSTGLIYNEQFF,TGCGCCAGCAGCTTGGATTCTACAGGGTTAATCTACAATGAGCAGTTCTTC
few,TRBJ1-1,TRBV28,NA,CASNSMNTEAFF,TGTGCCAGCAATTCAATGAACACTGAAGCTTTCTTT
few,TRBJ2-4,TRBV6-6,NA,CASRPSGNIQYF,TGTGCCAGCAGGCCCAGCGGAAACATTCAGTACTTC
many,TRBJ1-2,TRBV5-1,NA,CASSPGQHYGYTF,TGCGCCAGCAGCCCCGGACAGCACTATGGCTACACCTTC
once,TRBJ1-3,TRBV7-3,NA,CASSLTGGYGNTIYF,TGTGCCAGCAGCTTAACGGGGGGCTACGGAAACACCATATATTTT
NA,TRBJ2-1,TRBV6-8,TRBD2,CATDGGLAGENEQFF,TGTGCCACCGATGGGGGCCTAGCGGGAGAAAATGAGCAGTTCTTC
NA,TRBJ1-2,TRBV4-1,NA,CASSQDGGLKYGYTF,TGCGCCAGCAGCCAAGACGGGGGTCTAAAGTATGGCTACACCTTC
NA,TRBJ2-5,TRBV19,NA,CASSIEETQYF,TGTGCCAGTAGTATAGAGGAGACCCAGTACTTC
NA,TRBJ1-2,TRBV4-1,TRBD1,CASSHLRGQFYGYTF,TGCGCCAGCAGCCACCTAAGGGGGCAGTTCTATGGCTACACCTTC
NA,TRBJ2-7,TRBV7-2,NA,CASSLMSYEQYF,TGTGCCAGCAGCTTAATGTCCTACGAGCAGTACTTC
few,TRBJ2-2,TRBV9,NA,CASSVGGLAGELFF,TGTGCCAGCAGCGTCGGGGGACTTGCCGGGGAGCTGTTTTTT
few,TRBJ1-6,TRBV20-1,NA,CSARAGTASYNSPLHF,TGCAGTGCTAGAGCCGGGACCGCTTCCTATAATTCACCCCTCCACTTT
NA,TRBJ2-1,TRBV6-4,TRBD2,CASSDSPGGREQFF,TGTGCCAGCAGTGACTCCCCGGGAGGGAGGGAGCAGTTCTTC
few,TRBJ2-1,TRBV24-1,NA,CATRLNNEQFF,TGTGCCACCAGACTAAACAATGAGCAGTTCTTC
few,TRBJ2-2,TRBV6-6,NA,CASILLENTGELFF,TGTGCCAGTATCCTACTAGAGAACACCGGGGAGCTGTTTTTT
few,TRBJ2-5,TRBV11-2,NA,CASSPNLDHRETQYF,TGTGCCAGCAGCCCCAACCTCGATCACCGAGAGACCCAGTACTTC
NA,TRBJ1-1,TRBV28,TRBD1,CASSQITGENEAFF,TGTGCCAGCAGCCAAATCACAGGGGAGAATGAAGCTTTCTTT
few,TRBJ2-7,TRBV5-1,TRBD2,CASSTGTSGKAYEQYF,TGCGCCAGCAGCACCGGGACTAGCGGGAAAGCCTACGAGCAGTACTTC
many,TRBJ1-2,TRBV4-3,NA,CASSQETGYGYTF,TGCGCCAGCAGCCAAGAGACAGGCTATGGCTACACCTTC
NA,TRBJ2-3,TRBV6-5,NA,CASSAIDRAEGGTDTQYF,TGTGCCAGCAGTGCCATTGACCGCGCGGAGGGTGGCACAGATACGCAGTATTTT
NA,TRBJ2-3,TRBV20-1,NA,CLGVALSTDTQYF,TGTCTTGGCGTAGCTCTAAGCACAGATACGCAGTATTTT
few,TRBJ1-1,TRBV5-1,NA,CASSTGGVLNTEAFF,TGCGCCAGCAGCACTGGGGGGGTATTGAACACTGAAGCTTTCTTT
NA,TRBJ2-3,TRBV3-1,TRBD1,CASSQVIGGTTDTQYF,TGTGCCAGCAGCCAAGTGATAGGGGGCACTACAGATACGCAGTATTTT
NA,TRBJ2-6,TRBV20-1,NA,CSARDLGQVRSGANVLTF,TGCAGTGCTAGAGATCTCGGACAAGTCCGCTCTGGGGCCAACGTCCTGACTTTC
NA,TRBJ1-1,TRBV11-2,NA,CASSSEQGTEAFF,TGTGCCAGCAGCTCGGAACAGGGAACTGAAGCTTTCTTT
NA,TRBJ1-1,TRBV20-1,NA,CSARGALEASF,TGCAGTGCTAGAGGTGCGCTTGAAGCTTCCTTT
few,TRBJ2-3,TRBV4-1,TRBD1,CASTTGQGAIDTQYF,TGCGCCAGCACTACCGGACAGGGGGCGATTGATACGCAGTATTTT
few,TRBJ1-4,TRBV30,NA,CAWSFRDRPNEKLFF,TGTGCCTGGAGTTTTCGGGACCGGCCTAATGAAAAACTGTTTTTT
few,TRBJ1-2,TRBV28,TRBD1,CASTKTGGSGYTF,TGTGCCAGCACTAAGACAGGGGGCAGCGGCTACACCTTC
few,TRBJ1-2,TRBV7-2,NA,CASRLGMAPYGYTF,TGTGCCAGCAGACTTGGCATGGCCCCCTATGGCTACACCTTC
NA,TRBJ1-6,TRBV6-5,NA,CASRSNSPLHF,TGTGCCAGCCGGAGTAATTCACCCCTCCACTTT
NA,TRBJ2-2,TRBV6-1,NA,CASSDSGSHGELFF,TGTGCCAGCAGTGATTCAGGGTCCCACGGGGAGCTGTTTTTT
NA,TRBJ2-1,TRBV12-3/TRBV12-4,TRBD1,CASSSRDSEHHNEQFF,TGTGCCAGCAGTTCACGGGACAGCGAGCACCACAATGAGCAGTTCTTC
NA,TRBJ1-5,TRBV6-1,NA,CASTPQELQPQHF,TGTGCCAGCACCCCTCAGGAACTACAGCCCCAGCATTTT
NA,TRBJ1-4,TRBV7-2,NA,CASSPGGWGEKLFF,TGTGCCAGCAGCCCCGGGGGATGGGGTGAAAAACTGTTTTTT
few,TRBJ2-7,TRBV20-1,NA,CSALRDSYEQYF,TGCAGTGCCCTCCGGGATTCCTACGAGCAGTACTTC
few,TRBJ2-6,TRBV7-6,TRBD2,CASSLEASGGSSGANVLTF,TGTGCCAGCAGCTTAGAGGCTAGCGGGGGTAGCTCTGGGGCCAACGTCCTGACTTTC